A selection of T cell receptor beta chains follows, all from one sample in a study of blood T cell repertoires in COVID-19. The repertoire was sequenced with immunoSEQ multiplex PCR; TCRdb's copy has only in-frame clones and lacks some. The sample contains under 350,000 clones, around 86% of which appear only once. Sequencing input: PBMCs or T cells enriched from blood (not recorded which). These receptors all come from a woman aged 40-49 years with acute COVID-19. Both conserved end residues are part of each CDR3. The order of the fields is V gene, J gene, D gene, clone size, CDR3 DNA, CDR3 protein. The D gene is left open where the match is weak. Size tells how often a clone was seen (once, few, many) or the class of an expanded clone, and some rows leave it out.

v_gene: TRBV7-2
j_gene: TRBJ2-6
d_gene: TRBD2
abundance: .
CDR3nt: TGTGCCAGCAGCTTGGGGCGGGGGAGCTCTGGGGCCAACGTCCTGACTTTC
CDR3aa: CASSLGRGSSGANVLTF

v_gene: TRBV9
j_gene: TRBJ2-3
d_gene: TRBD2
abundance: .
CDR3nt: TGTGCCAGCAGTCCTAGCGGGGGGCGCACAGATACGCAGTATTTT
CDR3aa: CASSPSGGRTDTQYF

v_gene: TRBV7-3
j_gene: TRBJ2-1
d_gene: .
abundance: .
CDR3nt: TGTGCCAGCAGCTCCTCGGCGGAGTGGAATGAGCAGTTCTTC
CDR3aa: CASSSSAEWNEQFF

v_gene: TRBV19
j_gene: TRBJ1-5
d_gene: .
abundance: .
CDR3nt: TGTGCCAGTAGTCCCGGGTTGGCCGGTCAACATAGCAATCAGCCCCAGCATTTT
CDR3aa: CASSPGLAGQHSNQPQHF

v_gene: TRBV18
j_gene: TRBJ2-3
d_gene: TRBD2
abundance: .
CDR3nt: TGTGCCAGCTCACCGGGGGGACTAGCAAAAGATACGCAGTATTTT
CDR3aa: CASSPGGLAKDTQYF

v_gene: TRBV6-2/TRBV6-3
j_gene: TRBJ2-1
d_gene: TRBD2
abundance: .
CDR3nt: TGTGCCAGCAGTTACCCTCTCGCGGGGGGGGCCTACAATGAGCAGTTCTTC
CDR3aa: CASSYPLAGGAYNEQFF

v_gene: TRBV4-2
j_gene: TRBJ1-4
d_gene: .
abundance: .
CDR3nt: TGTGCCAGCAGCCAGGGTCCTCAAACGGGAGAAAAACTGTTTTTT
CDR3aa: CASSQGPQTGEKLFF

v_gene: TRBV5-1
j_gene: TRBJ2-7
d_gene: TRBD1
abundance: .
CDR3nt: TGCGCCAGCAGCTTGGCAAGGACAGGCTCCTACGAGCAGTACTTC
CDR3aa: CASSLARTGSYEQYF

v_gene: TRBV20-1
j_gene: TRBJ1-1
d_gene: .
abundance: once
CDR3nt: TGCAGTGCTAGTTCGGACTCGAACACTGAAGCTTTCTTT
CDR3aa: CSASSDSNTEAFF

v_gene: TRBV5-1
j_gene: TRBJ2-4
d_gene: TRBD1
abundance: .
CDR3nt: TGCGCCAGCAGCCTCCAGACAGGGGGAGAATCTTGGAACATTCAGTACTTC
CDR3aa: CASSLQTGGESWNIQYF

v_gene: TRBV6-2/TRBV6-3
j_gene: TRBJ1-5
d_gene: TRBD1
abundance: .
CDR3nt: TGTGCCAGCAGTTATACGACAGGGTACCAGCCCCAGCATTTT
CDR3aa: CASSYTTGYQPQHF

v_gene: TRBV18
j_gene: TRBJ2-2
d_gene: .
abundance: .
CDR3nt: TGTGCCAGCTCACCGACATTCAAAGACACCGGGGAGCTGTTTTTT
CDR3aa: CASSPTFKDTGELFF

v_gene: TRBV2
j_gene: TRBJ1-2
d_gene: TRBD1
abundance: .
CDR3nt: TGTGCCAGCAGCCCGGGACAGGGGACGGGATACACCTTC
CDR3aa: CASSPGQGTGYTF

v_gene: TRBV3-1/TRBV3-2
j_gene: TRBJ2-3
d_gene: .
abundance: .
CDR3nt: TGTGCCAGCAGCCAAGGGTCCGGGGGCACAGATACGCAGTATTTT
CDR3aa: CASSQGSGGTDTQYF

v_gene: TRBV7-2
j_gene: TRBJ1-1
d_gene: TRBD1
abundance: once
CDR3nt: TGTGCCAGCAGCTTAGCGTTGGGACAGGCCGAAGCTTTCTTT
CDR3aa: CASSLALGQAEAFF

v_gene: TRBV9
j_gene: TRBJ1-2
d_gene: .
abundance: .
CDR3nt: TGTGCCAGCAGCCCGCAAGCCTATGGCTACACCTTC
CDR3aa: CASSPQAYGYTF

v_gene: TRBV7-2
j_gene: TRBJ2-7
d_gene: TRBD2
abundance: .
CDR3nt: TGTGCCAGCAGCTTTACTAGCGGGAGGGGTGAGCAGTACTTC
CDR3aa: CASSFTSGRGEQYF

v_gene: TRBV4-1
j_gene: TRBJ2-7
d_gene: .
abundance: few
CDR3nt: TGCGCCAGCAGCCACCCCGGACAGATCTACGAGCAGTACTTC
CDR3aa: CASSHPGQIYEQYF

v_gene: TRBV7-2
j_gene: TRBJ1-2
d_gene: .
abundance: .
CDR3nt: TGTGCCAGCAGCCCCGACTTAGGGGCCAACTATGGCTACACCTTC
CDR3aa: CASSPDLGANYGYTF

v_gene: TRBV25-1
j_gene: TRBJ1-5
d_gene: .
abundance: once
CDR3nt: TGTGCCAGCAGTGAACCGGGTAACCAGCCCCAGCATTTT
CDR3aa: CASSEPGNQPQHF

v_gene: TRBV7-2
j_gene: TRBJ1-6
d_gene: .
abundance: .
CDR3nt: TGTGCCAGCAGCCCTTCCCTATACAGGGCTCTACATTCACCCCTCCACTTT
CDR3aa: CASSPSLYRALHSPLHF

v_gene: TRBV28
j_gene: TRBJ1-6
d_gene: .
abundance: .
CDR3nt: TGTGCCAGCAGTTTGAAGGGGTCCTATAATTCACCCCTCCACTTT
CDR3aa: CASSLKGSYNSPLHF

v_gene: TRBV7-2
j_gene: TRBJ1-5
d_gene: TRBD1
abundance: .
CDR3nt: TGTGCCAGCAGCCAGCAGCTCCCGGGACAGGGTTTAAATCAGCCCCAGCATTTT
CDR3aa: CASSQQLPGQGLNQPQHF

v_gene: TRBV28
j_gene: TRBJ2-4
d_gene: TRBD1
abundance: .
CDR3nt: TGTGCCAGCAGTTTAGGACAGGGCGAAAACATTCAGTACTTC
CDR3aa: CASSLGQGENIQYF

v_gene: TRBV6-5
j_gene: TRBJ2-7
d_gene: TRBD2
abundance: .
CDR3nt: TGTGCCAGCAAACCGGGACTAGGGTCCTACGAGCAGTACTTC
CDR3aa: CASKPGLGSYEQYF

v_gene: TRBV28
j_gene: TRBJ2-2
d_gene: .
abundance: .
CDR3nt: TGTGCCACCCTAAGGCGGGGCACCGGGGAGCTGTTTTTT
CDR3aa: CATLRRGTGELFF

v_gene: TRBV5-1
j_gene: TRBJ2-1
d_gene: TRBD2
abundance: .
CDR3nt: TGCGCCGTATCCCCACTAGCGGGAAGTAATGAGCAGTTCTTC
CDR3aa: CAVSPLAGSNEQFF

v_gene: TRBV28
j_gene: TRBJ2-5
d_gene: .
abundance: .
CDR3nt: TGTGCCAGCAACGTCAGGCAAGAGACCCAGTACTTC
CDR3aa: CASNVRQETQYF

v_gene: TRBV5-1
j_gene: TRBJ1-6
d_gene: .
abundance: .
CDR3nt: TGCGCCAGCAGCTTGGAAGGGGAGGATTCACCCCTCCACTTT
CDR3aa: CASSLEGEDSPLHF